This T cell receptor (beta chain) was recorded in a study of cytomegalovirus exposure and HLA in healthy donors. The V end lost 5 bases, the J end lost 4 bases, and 13 bases lay between the germline ends. Germline V gene lookup returns CDR1 SGHRS and CDR2 YFSETQ. The CDR3 sequence is 14 residues long. 60 Vbeta and 13 Jbeta primers were used in PCR. Repertoires were generated with immunoSEQ multiplex PCR, while TCRdb's copy carries only in-frame clones and drops some. The profile covers about 130,000 clones, with around 78% appearing a single time and around 1.8% taken by the ten largest. Among the donors, all were healthy bone marrow donors.

What was sequenced was PBMCs. V gene TRBV5-1 combines with J gene TRBJ2-1; TRBD1 is a possible D gene (6 bases). The TCR comes from a woman in her forties in good health and CMV-seronegative. The CDR3 region has the DNA TGCGCCAGCAGTCGGCCAGGGGTGTACAATGAGCAGTTCTTC. Residues: CASSRPGVYNEQFF.